The subject of this entry is one TCR beta chain. Its antigen remains unidentified. The data are from a study of cytomegalovirus exposure and HLA in healthy donors. General study findings and limits: The authors assumed roughly uniform sequencing depth across donors for presence/absence analyses. Certain indistinguishable V segments, among them TRBV6-2 and TRBV6-3, were excluded.

The PCR employed 60 Vbeta primers together with 13 Jbeta primers. Method: immunoSEQ multiplex PCR; TCRdb's copy keeps in-frame clones and lacks some. The table has about 140,000 clones, roughly 87% seen once. Healthy bone marrow donors supplied every sample. The CDR3 covers 11 residues. Germline V gene data show CDR1 as SGHTS and CDR2 as YDEGEE. V shed 4 bases and J shed 4 bases, with 3 bases lying between them. The TCR was taken from a woman aged 40 to 50 in good health and CMV-seronegative. The sequencing input was PBMCs. J is TRBJ1-5 and V is TRBV5-8; D unclear. In DNA form, the CDR3 reads TGTGCCAGCAGCCAGAATCAGCCCCAGCATTTT. This codes for CASSQNQPQHF.